The present T cell receptor (beta chain) was sequenced within a study of patients and donors after allogeneic stem cell transplantation. This clonotype occurred a few times. CDR3 size: 15 residues. Trimming cost V 3 bases and J 1 base, with 15 bases left between them. CDR1 DFQATT and CDR2 SNEGSKA come from the germline V gene (reference sequence). One entry per CDR3 protein results from TCRdb running MiXCR on the RT-PCR reads. The table shows more than 850,000 distinct CDR3 sequences, with approximately 19% occurring only once. The genes are TRBV20-1 and TRBJ1-1; no clear D gene. Material for sequencing was blood, either unsorted or a sorted T cell fraction (not recorded which). The sequence was obtained from a human donor who was either an allogeneic HSCT recipient or a stem cell or donor lymphocyte infusion donor (not recorded which). It is not recorded whose cells these are; they may come from a transplant donor. CDR3 sequence reads: CSARGKRLRNTEAFF. CDR3 nucleotide sequence: TGCAGTGCTAGGGGGAAACGTCTTCGGAACACTGAAGCTTTCTTT.